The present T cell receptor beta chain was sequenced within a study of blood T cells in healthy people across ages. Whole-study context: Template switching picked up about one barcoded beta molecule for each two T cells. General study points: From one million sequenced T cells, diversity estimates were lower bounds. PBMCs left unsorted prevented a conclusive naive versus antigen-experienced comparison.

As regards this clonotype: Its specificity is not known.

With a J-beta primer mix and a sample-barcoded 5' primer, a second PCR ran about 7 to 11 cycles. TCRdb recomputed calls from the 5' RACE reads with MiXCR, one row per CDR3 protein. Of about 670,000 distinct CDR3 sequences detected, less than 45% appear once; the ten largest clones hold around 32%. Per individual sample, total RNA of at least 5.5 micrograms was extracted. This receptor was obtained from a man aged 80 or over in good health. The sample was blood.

CDR3 nucleotides: TGTGCCATCAGTGTGACAGATACGCAGTATTTT. Amino acid sequence: CAISVTDTQYF. The chain is built from TRBV10-3 and TRBJ2-3; D uncertain. The germline V gene encodes CDR1 ENHRY and CDR2 SYGVKD. Trimming left V 4 bases short and J 3 bases short, with 2 bases between. The CDR3 extends over 11 amino acids.